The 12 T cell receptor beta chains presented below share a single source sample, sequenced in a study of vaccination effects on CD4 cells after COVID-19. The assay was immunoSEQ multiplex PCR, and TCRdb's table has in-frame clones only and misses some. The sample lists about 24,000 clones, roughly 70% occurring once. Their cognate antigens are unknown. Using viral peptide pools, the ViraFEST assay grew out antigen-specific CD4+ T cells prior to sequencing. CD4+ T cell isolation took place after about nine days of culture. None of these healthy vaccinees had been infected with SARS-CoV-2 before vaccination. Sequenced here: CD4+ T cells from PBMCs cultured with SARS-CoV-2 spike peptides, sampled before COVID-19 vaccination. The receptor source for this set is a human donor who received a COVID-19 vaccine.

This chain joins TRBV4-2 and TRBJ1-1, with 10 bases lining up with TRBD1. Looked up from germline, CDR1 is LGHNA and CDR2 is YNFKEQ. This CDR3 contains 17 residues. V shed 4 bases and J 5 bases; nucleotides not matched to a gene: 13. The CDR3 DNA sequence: TGTGCCAGCAGCCCCCGGACAGGGGGTGATCTGGGGACTGAAGCTTTCTTT. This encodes CASSPRTGGDLGTEAFF.

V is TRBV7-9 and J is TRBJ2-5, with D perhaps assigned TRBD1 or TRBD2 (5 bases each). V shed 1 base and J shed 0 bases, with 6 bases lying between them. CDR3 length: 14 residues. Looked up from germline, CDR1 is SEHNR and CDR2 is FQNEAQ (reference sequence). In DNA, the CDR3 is TGTGCCAGCAGCTTAGGGGGGTACCAAGAGACCCAGTACTTC. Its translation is CASSLGGYQETQYF. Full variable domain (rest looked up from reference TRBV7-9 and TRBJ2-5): DTGVSQNPRHKITKRGQNVTFRCDPISEHNRLYWYRQTLGQGPEFLTYFQNEAQLEKSRLLSDRFSAERPKGSFSTLEIQRTEQGDSAMYLCASSLGGYQETQYFGPGTRLLVL.

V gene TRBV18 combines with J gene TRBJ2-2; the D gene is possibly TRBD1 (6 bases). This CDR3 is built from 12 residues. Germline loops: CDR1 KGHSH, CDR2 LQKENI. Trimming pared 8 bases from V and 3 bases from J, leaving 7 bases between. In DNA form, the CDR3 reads TGTGCCAGCAGACAGGACACCGGGGAGCTGTTTTTT. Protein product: CASRQDTGELFF.

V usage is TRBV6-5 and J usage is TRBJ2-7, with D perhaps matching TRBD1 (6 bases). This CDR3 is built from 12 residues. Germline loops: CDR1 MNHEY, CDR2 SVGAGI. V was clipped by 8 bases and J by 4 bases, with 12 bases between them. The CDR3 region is CASEGDRYEQYF. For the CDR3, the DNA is TGTGCCAGCGAGGGGGATAGGTACGAGCAGTACTTC.

The CDR3 protein is CATLQGARYGYTF. The CDR3 nucleotides read TGTGCCACCTTACAGGGGGCTCGCTATGGCTACACCTTC. The chain links TRBV12-3 or TRBV12-4 to TRBJ1-2; 9 nucleotides align to TRBD1. CDR3 length equals 13 residues. The V and J ends lost 10 bases and 4 bases, in that order; junction bases with no gene match: 7.

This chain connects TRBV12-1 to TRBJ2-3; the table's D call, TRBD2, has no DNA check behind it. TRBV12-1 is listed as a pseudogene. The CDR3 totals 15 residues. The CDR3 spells CASSFRGGAADTQYF. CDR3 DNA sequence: TGTGCCAGCAGCTTTAGGGGGGGGGCGGCAGATACGCAGTATTTT.

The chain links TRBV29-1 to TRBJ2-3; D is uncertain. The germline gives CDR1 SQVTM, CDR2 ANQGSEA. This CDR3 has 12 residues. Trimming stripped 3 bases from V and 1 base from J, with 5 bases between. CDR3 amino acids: CSVDGRTDTQYF. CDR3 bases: TGCAGCGTTGACGGCCGCACAGATACGCAGTATTTT.

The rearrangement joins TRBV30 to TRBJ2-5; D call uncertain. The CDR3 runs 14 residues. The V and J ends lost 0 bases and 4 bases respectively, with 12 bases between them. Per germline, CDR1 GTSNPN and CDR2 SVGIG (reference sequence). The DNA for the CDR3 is TGTGCCTGGAGTGTGTTGTGGCAGTCAGAGACCCAGTACTTC. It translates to CAWSVLWQSETQYF. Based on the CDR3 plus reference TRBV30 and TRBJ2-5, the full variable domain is SQTIHQWPATLVQPVGSPLSLECTVEGTSNPNLYWYRQAAGRGLQLLFYSVGIGQISSEVPQNLSASRPQDRQFILSSKKLLLSDSGFYLCAWSVLWQSETQYFGPGTRLLVL.

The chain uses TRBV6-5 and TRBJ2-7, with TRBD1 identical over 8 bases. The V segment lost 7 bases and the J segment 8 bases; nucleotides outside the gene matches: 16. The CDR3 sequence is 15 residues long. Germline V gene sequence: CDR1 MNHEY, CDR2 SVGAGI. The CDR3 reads CASTLSYQGAGKQYF. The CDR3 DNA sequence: TGTGCCAGCACTTTGAGTTATCAGGGGGCAGGAAAGCAGTACTTC.

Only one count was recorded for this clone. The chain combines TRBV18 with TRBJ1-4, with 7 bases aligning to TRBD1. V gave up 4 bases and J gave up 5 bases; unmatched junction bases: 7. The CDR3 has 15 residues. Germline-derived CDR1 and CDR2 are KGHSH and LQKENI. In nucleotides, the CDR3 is TGTGCCAGCTCACGGTTGCAGGGGGTAAATGAAAAACTGTTTTTT. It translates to CASSRLQGVNEKLFF.

CDR3 sequence reads: CASSQDLAPSYNEQFF. The CDR3 DNA is TGTGCCAGCAGCCAAGATCTAGCGCCGTCCTACAATGAGCAGTTCTTC. The chain recombines TRBV4-2 with TRBJ2-1; TRBD2 is a possible D gene (6 bases). V was clipped by 0 bases and J by 1 base, with 10 bases between them. CDR1 is LGHNA and CDR2 is YNFKEQ in the germline V gene. CDR3 length: 16 residues.

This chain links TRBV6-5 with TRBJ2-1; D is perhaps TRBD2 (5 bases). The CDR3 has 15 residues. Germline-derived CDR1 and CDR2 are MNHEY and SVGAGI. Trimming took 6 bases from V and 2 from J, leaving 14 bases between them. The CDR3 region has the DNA TGTGCCAGCAGGCATGGAGCGGCGACCTACAATGAGCAGTTCTTC. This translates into CASRHGAATYNEQFF.